This record covers a single TCR beta chain. In the study's own analysis: Reference gene primer amplification yielded estimated nucleated cell counts. TCRdb keeps only in-frame clones here, not all; method: immunoSEQ multiplex PCR. V and J calls and clone size are as listed in that table; D and trimming were resolved from the DNA. The sample holds around 310,000 clones, approximately 92% seen once. While infection was still active, Seattle patients were enrolled and then followed longitudinally. This sample is drawn from a study of blood T cell repertoires in COVID-19. Study background: T cells, B-cell-depleted T cells, or PBMCs supplied cDNA or gDNA.

CDR3 length equals 13 residues. V was trimmed by 5 bases and J by 3 bases, leaving 7 bases between them. The TCR comes from a woman aged 25 to 39 with COVID-19, enrolled during active disease. The rearrangement uses TRBV12-3 or TRBV12-4 and TRBJ2-2; maybe TRBD1 (5 bases). Sample: peripheral blood. This CDR3 is CASSRQYTGELFF. The DNA for the CDR3 is TGTGCCAGCAGTCGACAGTACACCGGGGAGCTGTTTTTT.